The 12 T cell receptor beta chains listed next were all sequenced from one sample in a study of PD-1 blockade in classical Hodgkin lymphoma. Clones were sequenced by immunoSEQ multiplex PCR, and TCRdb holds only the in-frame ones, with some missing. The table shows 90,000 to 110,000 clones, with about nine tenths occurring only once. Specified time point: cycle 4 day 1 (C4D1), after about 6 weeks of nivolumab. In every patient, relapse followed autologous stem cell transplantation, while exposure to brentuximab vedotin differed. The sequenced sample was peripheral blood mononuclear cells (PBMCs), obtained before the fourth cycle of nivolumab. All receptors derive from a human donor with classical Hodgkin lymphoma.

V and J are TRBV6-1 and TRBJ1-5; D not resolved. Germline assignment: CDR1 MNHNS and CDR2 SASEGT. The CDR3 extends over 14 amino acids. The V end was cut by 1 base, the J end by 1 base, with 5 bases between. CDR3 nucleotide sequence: TGTGCCAGCAGTGAAGGGTTGAGCAATCAGCCCCAGCATTTT. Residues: CASSEGLSNQPQHF.

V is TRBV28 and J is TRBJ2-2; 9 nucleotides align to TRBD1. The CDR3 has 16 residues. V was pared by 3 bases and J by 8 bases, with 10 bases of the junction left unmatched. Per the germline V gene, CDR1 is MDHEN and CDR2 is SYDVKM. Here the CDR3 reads CASSLLAGQGAGELFF. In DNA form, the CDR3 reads TGTGCCAGCAGTTTGCTGGCGGGACAGGGTGCGGGGGAGCTGTTTTTT.

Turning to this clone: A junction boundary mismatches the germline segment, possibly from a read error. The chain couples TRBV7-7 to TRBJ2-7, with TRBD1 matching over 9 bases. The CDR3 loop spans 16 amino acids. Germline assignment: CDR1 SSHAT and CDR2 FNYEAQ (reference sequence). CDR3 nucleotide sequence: TGTGCTAGCAGACCCCATAACAGGGGGCGATCCTACGAGCAGTACTTC. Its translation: CASRPHNRGRSYEQYF.

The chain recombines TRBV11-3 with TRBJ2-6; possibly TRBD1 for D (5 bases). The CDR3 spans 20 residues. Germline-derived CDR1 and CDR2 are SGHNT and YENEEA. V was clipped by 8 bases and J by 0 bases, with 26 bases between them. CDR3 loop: CASGLKRPYRQYSGANVLTF. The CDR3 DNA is TGTGCCAGCGGTTTAAAACGGCCCTACAGGCAGTACTCTGGGGCCAACGTCCTGACTTTC.

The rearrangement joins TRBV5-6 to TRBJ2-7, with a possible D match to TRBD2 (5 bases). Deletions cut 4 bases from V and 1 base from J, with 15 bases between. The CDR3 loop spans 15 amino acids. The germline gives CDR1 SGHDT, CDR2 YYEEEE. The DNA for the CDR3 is TGTGCCAGCAGCCTTACCAGCGGCGGATCCTACGAGCAGTACTTC. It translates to CASSLTSGGSYEQYF.

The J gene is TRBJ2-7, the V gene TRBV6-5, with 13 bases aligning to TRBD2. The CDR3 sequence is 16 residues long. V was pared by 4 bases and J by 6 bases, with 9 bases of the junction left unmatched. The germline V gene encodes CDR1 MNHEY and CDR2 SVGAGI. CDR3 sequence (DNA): TGTGCCAGCAGTTTGATTGGACTAGCGGGAGTTGGCGAGCAGTACTTC. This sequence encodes CASSLIGLAGVGEQYF.

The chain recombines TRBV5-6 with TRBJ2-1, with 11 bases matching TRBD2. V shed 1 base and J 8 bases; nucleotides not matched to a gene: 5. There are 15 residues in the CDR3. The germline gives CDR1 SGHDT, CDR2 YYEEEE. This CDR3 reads CASSLRTSGSDEQFF. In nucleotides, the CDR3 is TGTGCCAGCAGCTTGAGGACTAGCGGGTCGGATGAGCAGTTCTTC.

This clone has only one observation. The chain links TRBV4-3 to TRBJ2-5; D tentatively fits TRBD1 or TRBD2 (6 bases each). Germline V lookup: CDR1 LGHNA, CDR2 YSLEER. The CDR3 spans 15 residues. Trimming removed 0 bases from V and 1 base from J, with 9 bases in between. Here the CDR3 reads CASSQDTGAQETQYF. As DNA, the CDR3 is TGCGCCAGCAGCCAAGATACGGGGGCCCAAGAGACCCAGTACTTC.

CDR3 DNA sequence: TGTGCCATCACCTCAAATACCGGGACAGGGAATGAAGCTTTCTTT. It yields the protein CAITSNTGTGNEAFF. The chain joins TRBV10-3 to TRBJ1-1; 9 bases align to TRBD1. Trimming cost V 7 bases and J 7 bases; bases outside gene matches: 13. Germline values: CDR1 ENHRY, CDR2 SYGVKD. CDR3 size: 15 residues.

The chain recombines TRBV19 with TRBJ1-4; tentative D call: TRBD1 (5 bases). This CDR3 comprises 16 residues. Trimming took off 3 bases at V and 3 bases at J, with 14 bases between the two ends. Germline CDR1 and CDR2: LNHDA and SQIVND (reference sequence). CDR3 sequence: CASSMRGGRANEKLFF. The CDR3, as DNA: TGTGCCAGTAGTATGCGGGGGGGTCGAGCTAATGAAAAACTGTTTTTT.

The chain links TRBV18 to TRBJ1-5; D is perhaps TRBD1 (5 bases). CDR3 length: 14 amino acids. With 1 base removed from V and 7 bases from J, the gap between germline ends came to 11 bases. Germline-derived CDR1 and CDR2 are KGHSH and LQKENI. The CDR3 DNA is TGTGCCAGCTCACCACGAGGGGACGGCCAGCCCCAGCATTTT. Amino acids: CASSPRGDGQPQHF.

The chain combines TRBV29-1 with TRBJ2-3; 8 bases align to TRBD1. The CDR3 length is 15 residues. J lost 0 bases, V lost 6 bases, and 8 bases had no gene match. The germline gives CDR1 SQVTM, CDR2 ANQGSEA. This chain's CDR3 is CSVVGGTGSTDTQYF. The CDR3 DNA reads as TGCAGCGTCGTGGGCGGGACAGGTAGCACAGATACGCAGTATTTT.